The table lists the clone carrying this T cell receptor (beta chain) with a count of one. This record comes from a study of T cells after somatic rescue of genetic block. The repertoire was sequenced with immunoSEQ multiplex PCR; TCRdb's copy has only in-frame clones and lacks some. This repertoire shows 45,000 to 55,000 clones, 95% to 96% found once; its top ten account for approximately 0.077%. CDR3 length: 14 residues. The V gene's germline CDR1 is SGHAT and CDR2 FQNNGV. V lost 2 bases and J 3 bases, leaving 8 bases between the germline ends. Specimen: peripheral blood mononuclear cells (PBMCs). This receptor was taken from a child less than two years old. This chain links TRBV11-2 with TRBJ1-3, with D hard to call. CDR3 in amino acids: CASSLTGSGNTIYF. The CDR3 coding sequence is TGTGCCAGCAGCTTAACTGGGAGTGGAAACACCATATATTTT.